The next 3 T cell receptor beta chains were all read from a single sample in a study of early stage breast cancer tumors. Using immunoSEQ multiplex PCR, the repertoire was profiled, and TCRdb retains in-frame clones only, with some absent. This table has more than 65,000 clones, around 80% appearing once. Input material: blood. The receptor set was obtained from a person aged 35-55 years with breast cancer.

The chain employs TRBV4-2 and TRBJ1-1; D perhaps matches TRBD1 (5 bases). CDR1 LGHNA and CDR2 YNFKEQ come from the germline V gene. The V end was cut by 4 bases, the J end by 4 bases, with 19 bases between. The CDR3 extends over 16 amino acids. The CDR3 is CASSPASREGGTEAFF. The CDR3 nucleotides are TGTGCCAGCAGCCCCGCCAGCAGGGAAGGAGGCACTGAAGCTTTCTTT.

The chain carries TRBV13 and TRBJ2-6; no reliable D call. Trimming shortened V by 4 bases and J by 0 bases, and 7 bases separated the two germline ends. The CDR3 runs 15 residues. Germline CDR1 is PRHDT and CDR2 is FYEKMQ (reference sequence). The CDR3 DNA is TGTGCCAGCAGCTCCGAAAACTCTGGGGCCAACGTCCTGACTTTC. Translated, it gives CASSSENSGANVLTF.

The V call is TRBV13, the J call TRBJ1-1; 10 nucleotides agree with TRBD1. V shed 5 bases, J shed 1 base, and the junction held 4 bases outside the gene matches. The germline gives CDR1 PRHDT, CDR2 FYEKMQ (reference sequence). This CDR3 contains 15 residues. The CDR3 bases are TGTGCCAGCAGCCCAGGGGACAGGGGGAACACTGAAGCTTTCTTT. As protein: CASSPGDRGNTEAFF.